This T cell receptor (beta chain) stems from a study of early T cells in non-severe SARS-CoV-2 infection. Each single cDNA molecule received a unique molecular identifier. TCRdb recomputed calls from the 5' RACE reads with MiXCR, one row per CDR3 protein. Among about 64,000 distinct CDR3 sequences, 7.5% to 9% were seen once, and the ten largest hold roughly 13%. This sample comprised whole blood, obtained at baseline. This receptor was obtained from an adult who was a healthcare worker with PCR-confirmed SARS-CoV-2 infection or an uninfected control (not recorded which).

CDR3 in DNA: TGTGCCAGCAGTTTAGGCGGGGCCCAGCATTTT. Its protein product is CASSLGGAQHF. The chain employs TRBV6-2 or TRBV6-3 and TRBJ1-5; D is ambiguous. Germline loops: CDR1 MNHEY, CDR2 SVGEGT. The CDR3 runs to 11 residues. V was cut by 4 bases and J by 11 bases, with 9 bases left in between.